The sequence of this T cell receptor beta chain was determined in a study of T cell responses to AZD1222 COVID-19 vaccine. The CDR3 is 13 amino acids. Germline loops: CDR1 SGHRS, CDR2 YFSETQ. Trimming took 4 bases from V and 5 from J; bases not matched to a gene: 3. About this clone: Its antigen is undetermined.

Profiled with immunoSEQ multiplex PCR; TCRdb holds only in-frame clones, not every one. The sample yields over 60,000 clones, around 79% seen once. Findings of the study overall: The number of AZD1222 recipients seropositive at baseline was only five or six. As reported, nearly half of all spike-specific TCRs target variant regions that are unmutated.

The V and J genes are TRBV5-1 and TRBJ2-7; 10 bases are a match to TRBD1. Sequencing was performed on peripheral blood, taken on day 0 of MenACWY control vaccination. This TCR derives from an adult in good health. The DNA for the CDR3 is TGCGCCAGCAGCCCGGACAGGGGGGACGAGCAGTACTTC. Its protein product is CASSPDRGDEQYF.